The T cell receptor (beta chain) under discussion was sequenced for a study of tumor and adjacent non-tumor tissue in lung cancer. On this clonotype: Its matching antigen is unknown.

RNA was extracted from bulk tissue without any cell sorting. The normal lung tissue was taken more than 3 cm from the tumor edge. Study-level results: Tumor TCR diversity, when higher, was linked to shorter survival.

The library came from three nested PCR rounds adapted from ARM-PCR protocols. TCRdb fed the multiplex PCR reads into MiXCR, producing one record per CDR3 protein. Seen here are 52,000 or so distinct CDR3 sequences, about 80% observed once, and the top ten hold roughly 25%. The CDR3 runs 16 residues. V was trimmed by 0 bases and J by 0 bases, leaving 11 bases between them. CDR1 MGHRA and CDR2 YSYEKL come from the germline V gene. The receptor comes from an older woman with non-small cell lung cancer. The sample taken for sequencing was distant non-tumor lung tissue. This sequence joins TRBV4-1 and TRBJ1-2; no reliable D call. CDR3 region: CASSQESIAANYGYTF. CDR3 in DNA: TGCGCCAGCAGCCAAGAGTCGATTGCAGCTAACTATGGCTACACCTTC.